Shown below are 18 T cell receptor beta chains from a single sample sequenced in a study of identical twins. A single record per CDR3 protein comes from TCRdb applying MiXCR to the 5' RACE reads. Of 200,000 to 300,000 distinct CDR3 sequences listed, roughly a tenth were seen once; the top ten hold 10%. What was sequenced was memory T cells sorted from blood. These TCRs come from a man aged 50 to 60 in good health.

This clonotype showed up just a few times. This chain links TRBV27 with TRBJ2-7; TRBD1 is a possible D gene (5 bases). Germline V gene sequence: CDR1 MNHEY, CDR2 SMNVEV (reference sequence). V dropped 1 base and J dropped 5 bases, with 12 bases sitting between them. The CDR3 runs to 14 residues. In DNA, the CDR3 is TGTGCCAGCAGTTTATTCAGGGCCGATCACGAGCAGTACTTC. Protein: CASSLFRADHEQYF.

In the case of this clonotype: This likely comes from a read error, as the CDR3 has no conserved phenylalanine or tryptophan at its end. Written as DNA, the CDR3 is TGCGCCAGCAGCCTCGGGACAGGCGGGTACAATGAGCAGTTCCTC. This translates into CASSLGTGGYNEQFL. The J gene is TRBJ2-1, the V gene TRBV5-1, with TRBD1 matching over 8 bases. Germline loops: CDR1 SGHRS, CDR2 YFSETQ. The CDR3 extends over 15 amino acids. V trimming: 4 bases; J trimming: 4 bases; junction bases outside the gene matches: 7.

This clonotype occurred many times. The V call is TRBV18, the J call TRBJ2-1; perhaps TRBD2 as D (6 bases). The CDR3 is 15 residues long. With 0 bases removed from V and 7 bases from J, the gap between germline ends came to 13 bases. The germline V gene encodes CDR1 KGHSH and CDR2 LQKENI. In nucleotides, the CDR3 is TGTGCCAGCTCACCACCTAGTAGGGGAGGAAATGAGCAGTTCTTC. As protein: CASSPPSRGGNEQFF.

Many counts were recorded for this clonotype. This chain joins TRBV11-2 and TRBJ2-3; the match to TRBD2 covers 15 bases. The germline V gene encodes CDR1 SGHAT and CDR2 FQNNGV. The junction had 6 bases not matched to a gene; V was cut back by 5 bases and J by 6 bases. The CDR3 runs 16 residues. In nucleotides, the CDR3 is TGTGCCAGCAGCCCCCGGACTAGCGGGAGGGGGGATACGCAGTATTTT. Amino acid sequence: CASSPRTSGRGDTQYF.

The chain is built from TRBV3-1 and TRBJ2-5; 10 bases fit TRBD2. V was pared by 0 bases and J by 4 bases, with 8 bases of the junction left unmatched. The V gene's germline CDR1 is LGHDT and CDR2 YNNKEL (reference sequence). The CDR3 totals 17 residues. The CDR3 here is CASSQDRLAGVGETQYF. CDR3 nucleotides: TGTGCCAGCAGCCAAGATCGGCTAGCGGGAGTTGGAGAGACCCAGTACTTC.

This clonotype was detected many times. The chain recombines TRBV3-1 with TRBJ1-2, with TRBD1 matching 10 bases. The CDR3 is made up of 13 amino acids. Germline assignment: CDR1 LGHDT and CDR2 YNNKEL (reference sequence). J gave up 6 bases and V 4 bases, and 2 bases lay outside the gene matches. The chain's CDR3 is CASSRGTGDGYTF. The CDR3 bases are TGTGCCAGCAGCCGGGGGACAGGGGATGGCTACACCTTC.

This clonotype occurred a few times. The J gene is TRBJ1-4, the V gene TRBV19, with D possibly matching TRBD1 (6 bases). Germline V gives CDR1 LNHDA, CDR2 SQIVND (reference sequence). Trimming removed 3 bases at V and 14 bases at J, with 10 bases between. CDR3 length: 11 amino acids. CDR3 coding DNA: TGTGCCAGTAGTATCGGGGGGCGGCTGTTTTTT. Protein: CASSIGGRLFF.

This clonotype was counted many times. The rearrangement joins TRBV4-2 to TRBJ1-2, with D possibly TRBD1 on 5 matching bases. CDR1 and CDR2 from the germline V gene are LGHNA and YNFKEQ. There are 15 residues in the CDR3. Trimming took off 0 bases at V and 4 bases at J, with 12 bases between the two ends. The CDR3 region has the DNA TGTGCCAGCAGCCAAGATCTGACAGCAACCTATGGCTACACCTTC. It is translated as CASSQDLTATYGYTF.

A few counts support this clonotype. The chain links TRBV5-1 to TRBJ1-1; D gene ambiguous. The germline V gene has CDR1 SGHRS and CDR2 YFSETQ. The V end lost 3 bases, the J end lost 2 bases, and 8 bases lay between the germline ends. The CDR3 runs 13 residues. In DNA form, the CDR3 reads TGCGCCAGCAGCTGGACGGCTAACACTGAAGCTTTCTTT. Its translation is CASSWTANTEAFF.

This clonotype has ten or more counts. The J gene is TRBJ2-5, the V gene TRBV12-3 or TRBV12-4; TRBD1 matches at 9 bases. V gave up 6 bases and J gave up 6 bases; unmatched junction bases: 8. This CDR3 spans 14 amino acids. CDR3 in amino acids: CASRGTGLEQTQYF. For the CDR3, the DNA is TGTGCCAGCAGGGGGACAGGGTTGGAGCAGACCCAGTACTTC.

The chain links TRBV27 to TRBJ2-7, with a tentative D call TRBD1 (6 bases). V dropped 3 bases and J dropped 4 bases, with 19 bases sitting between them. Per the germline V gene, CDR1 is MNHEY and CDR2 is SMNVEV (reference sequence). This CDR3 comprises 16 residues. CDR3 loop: CASSFPPRQEAYEQYF. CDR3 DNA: TGTGCCAGCAGTTTTCCCCCGCGACAGGAGGCGTACGAGCAGTACTTC.

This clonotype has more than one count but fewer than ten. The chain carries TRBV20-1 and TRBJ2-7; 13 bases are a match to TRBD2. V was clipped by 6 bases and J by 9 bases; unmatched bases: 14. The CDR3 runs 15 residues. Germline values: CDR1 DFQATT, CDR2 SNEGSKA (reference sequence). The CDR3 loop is CSAGGTSGAPKGQYF. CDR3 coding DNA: TGCAGTGCGGGAGGGACTAGCGGGGCCCCAAAGGGGCAGTACTTC.

The CDR3 reads CASSLAGGGKTQYF. The CDR3, as DNA: TGTGCCAGCAGCTTAGCTGGGGGGGGAAAGACCCAGTACTTC. The chain carries TRBV7-9 and TRBJ2-5; the match to TRBD2 covers 7 bases. The length of the CDR3 is 14 residues. From germline, CDR1 is SEHNR and CDR2 FQNEAQ (reference sequence). Losses at the gene ends were 0 bases for V and 6 bases for J; bases not matched to a gene: 4.

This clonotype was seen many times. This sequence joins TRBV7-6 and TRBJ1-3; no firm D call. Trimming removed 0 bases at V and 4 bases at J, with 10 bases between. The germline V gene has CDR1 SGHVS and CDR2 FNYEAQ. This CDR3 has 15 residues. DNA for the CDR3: TGTGCCAGCAGCTTAGCGCGTGCAGGAGGAAACACCATATATTTT. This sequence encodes CASSLARAGGNTIYF. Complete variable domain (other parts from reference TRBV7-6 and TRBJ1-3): GAGVSQSPRYKVTKRGQDVALRCDPISGHVSLYWYRQALGQGPEFLTYFNYEAQQDKSGLPNDRFSAERPEGSISTLTIQRTEQRDSAMYRCASSLARAGGNTIYFGEGSWLTVV.

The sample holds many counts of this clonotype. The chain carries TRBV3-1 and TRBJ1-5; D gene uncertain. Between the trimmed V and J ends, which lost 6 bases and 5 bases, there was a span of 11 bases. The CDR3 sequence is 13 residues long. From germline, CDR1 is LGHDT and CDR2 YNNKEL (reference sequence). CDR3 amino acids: CASRPGPDQPQHF. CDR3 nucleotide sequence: TGTGCCAGCAGACCCGGTCCCGATCAGCCCCAGCATTTT.

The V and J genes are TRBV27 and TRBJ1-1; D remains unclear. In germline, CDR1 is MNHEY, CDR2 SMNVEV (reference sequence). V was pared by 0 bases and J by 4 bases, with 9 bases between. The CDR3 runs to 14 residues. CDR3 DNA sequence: TGTGCCAGCAGTTTATCCACAGTGTTCACTGAAGCTTTCTTT. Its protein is CASSLSTVFTEAFF.

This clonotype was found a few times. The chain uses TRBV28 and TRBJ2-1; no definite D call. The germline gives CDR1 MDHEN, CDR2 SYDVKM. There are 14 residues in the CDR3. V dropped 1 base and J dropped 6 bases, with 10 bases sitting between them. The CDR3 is CASSLSWDSNEQFF. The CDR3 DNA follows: TGTGCCAGCAGTTTATCATGGGATTCCAATGAGCAGTTCTTC.

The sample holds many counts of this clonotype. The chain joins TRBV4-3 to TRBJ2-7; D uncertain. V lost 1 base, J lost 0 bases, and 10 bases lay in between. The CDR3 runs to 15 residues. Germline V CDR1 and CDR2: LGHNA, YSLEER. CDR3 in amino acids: CASSQVFGHSYEQYF. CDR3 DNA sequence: TGCGCCAGCAGCCAAGTCTTTGGGCACTCCTACGAGCAGTACTTC.